This entry is about one TCR beta chain. As yet, its antigen is unknown. Germline is not matched at one junction end, which may reflect a read error. Points from the study as a whole: Larger-cohort validation covered only one TCR beta V-J rearrangement. Greatest tumor Treg TCR overlap was with tumor naive CD4+ cells.

The memory fraction was CD4+CD45RO+CD25- cells. Germline-derived CDR1 and CDR2 are MNHNY and SVGAGI (reference sequence). The CDR3 spans 15 residues. Constant-region reverse primers amplified full-length variable regions, followed by semi-nested Nested Universal Primer A PCR. Each CDR3 protein gets one entry after TCRdb re-called the 5' RACE reads with MiXCR. This table has around 30,000 distinct CDR3 sequences, roughly 25% appearing once. The sequence was obtained from a female donor with breast cancer. The chain links TRBV6-6 to TRBJ2-3, with TRBD1 identical over 11 bases. Sample: memory CD4+ T cells sorted from blood. Subset noted: memory CD4+ T cells, CD4+CD45RO+CD25-. The CDR3 spells CASRQTGTGGDTRYF. CDR3 DNA sequence: TGTGCCAGCAGACAAACCGGGACAGGGGGTGATACGCGGTATTTT.